The 13 T cell receptor beta chains below come from one sample, sequenced in a study of blood T cell repertoires in COVID-19. The protocol was immunoSEQ multiplex PCR, while the TCRdb copy is restricted to in-frame clones and leaves out a portion. The sample carries tens of thousands of clones, about nine tenths recorded once. Sequencing used peripheral blood. Receptor source: a man between 60 and 75 years old with acute or convalescent COVID-19.

DNA of the CDR3: TGTGCCAGCAGTCCCCTTAGCAGGGGAAACTATGGCTACACCTTC. Amino acids: CASSPLSRGNYGYTF. The J gene is TRBJ1-2, the V gene TRBV28; tentative D call: TRBD1 (6 bases). The CDR3 runs to 15 residues. CDR1 and CDR2 from the germline V gene are MDHEN and SYDVKM. The germline V and J ends were trimmed by 5 bases and 2 bases, with 15 bases remaining between them.

V and J are TRBV28 and TRBJ2-3; maybe TRBD2 (6 bases). Per germline, CDR1 MDHEN and CDR2 SYDVKM. Trimming pared 4 bases from V and 4 bases from J, leaving 18 bases between. The CDR3 runs 16 residues. CDR3: CASSSRLVQRPDTQYF. In DNA form, the CDR3 reads TGTGCCAGCAGTTCGCGACTAGTCCAAAGGCCAGATACGCAGTATTTT.

V is TRBV5-4 and J is TRBJ2-7, with 10 positions matching TRBD2. CDR1 is SGHNT, CDR2 YYREEE, per germline (reference sequence). Trimming took 1 base from V and 3 from J; bases not matched to a gene: 4. The CDR3 spans 15 residues. The CDR3 region is CASSLSASGSYEQYF. The CDR3 coding sequence is TGTGCCAGCAGCTTGTCCGCTAGCGGGAGCTACGAGCAGTACTTC. Based on the CDR3 plus reference TRBV5-4 and TRBJ2-7, the full variable domain is ETGVTQSPTHLIKTRGQQVTLRCSSQSGHNTVSWYQQALGQGPQFIFQYYREEENGRGNFPPRFSGLQFPNYSSELNVNALELDDSALYLCASSLSASGSYEQYFGPGTRLTVT.

J is TRBJ2-7 and V is TRBV5-1; TRBD1 agrees at 11 bases. The germline CDR1 and CDR2 sequences are SGHRS and YFSETQ. The V gene end was trimmed by 0 bases and the J gene end by 5 bases; junction bases not matched to a gene: 4. This CDR3 has 15 amino acids. CDR3: CASSLAGTGGNEQYF. CDR3 DNA sequence: TGCGCCAGCAGCTTGGCCGGGACAGGGGGTAACGAGCAGTACTTC.

The V gene is TRBV7-9, the J gene TRBJ2-3; TRBD1 might be the D (6 bases). V gave up 0 bases and J gave up 2 bases, with 15 bases separating them. The CDR3 contains 17 residues. The germline V gene has CDR1 SEHNR and CDR2 FQNEAQ (reference sequence). DNA of the CDR3: TGTGCCAGCAGCTTAGCGCGGCAGGGGATCTACACAGATACGCAGTATTTT. Translating gives CASSLARQGIYTDTQYF.

The chain employs TRBV5-1 and TRBJ1-2, with D unclear. V gave up 0 bases and J gave up 3 bases, with 12 bases separating them. Germline CDR1 is SGHRS and CDR2 is YFSETQ. The CDR3 is 15 residues long. In DNA form, the CDR3 reads TGCGCCAGCAGCTTGGAAGGAGGGTGGGACTATGGCTACACCTTC. It specifies CASSLEGGWDYGYTF.

This rearrangement joins TRBV19 to TRBJ1-4; D gene uncertain. Looked up from germline, CDR1 is LNHDA and CDR2 is SQIVND (reference sequence). Trimming removed 3 bases at V and 0 bases at J, with 14 bases between. The length of the CDR3 is 17 residues. In DNA form, the CDR3 reads TGTGCCAGTAGTATCCCTTATCAGAATCCAACTAATGAAAAACTGTTTTTT. It encodes CASSIPYQNPTNEKLFF.

The V and J genes are TRBV19 and TRBJ1-4, with D possibly matching TRBD1 (6 bases). The germline V gene has CDR1 LNHDA and CDR2 SQIVND (reference sequence). V was pared by 7 bases and J by 7 bases, with 16 bases between. CDR3 length: 14 residues. The CDR3 loop reads CASTGDRRSEKLFF. In DNA, the CDR3 is TGTGCCAGTACCGGAGACAGGCGGAGTGAAAAACTGTTTTTT.

The chain joins TRBV19 to TRBJ2-2, with D maybe TRBD2 (6 bases). Germline CDR1 reads LNHDA; CDR2 reads SQIVND (reference sequence). Trimming took off 3 bases at V and 1 base at J, with 9 bases between the two ends. The CDR3 is 15 amino acids. The CDR3 loop is CASSIWGLNTGELFF. Written as DNA, the CDR3 is TGTGCCAGTAGTATCTGGGGACTGAACACCGGGGAGCTGTTTTTT.

The chain carries TRBV6-5 and TRBJ2-7; no clear D gene. The V gene lost 6 bases and the J gene lost 7 bases, with 16 bases spanning the gap. This CDR3 is built from 13 residues. Germline lookup yields CDR1 MNHEY and CDR2 SVGAGI. This chain's CDR3 is CASRPSALAEQYF. Here the CDR3 DNA reads TGTGCCAGCAGACCCTCTGCCCTTGCGGAGCAGTACTTC.

This clone was recorded a few times. This sequence joins TRBV2 and TRBJ1-1; D perhaps matches TRBD1 (5 bases). Germline V gene sequence: CDR1 SNHLY, CDR2 FYNNEI. The CDR3 sequence is 12 residues long. The V gene lost 6 bases and the J gene lost 6 bases, with 11 bases spanning the gap. The DNA for the CDR3 is TGTGCCAGCAGCGGGGGGGGTCCTGAAGCTTTCTTT. It encodes CASSGGGPEAFF.

The chain recombines TRBV5-5 with TRBJ1-4; 10 bases line up with TRBD1. Germline values: CDR1 SGHKS, CDR2 YYEKEE (reference sequence). This CDR3 spans 14 amino acids. V shed 4 bases and J 7 bases; nucleotides not matched to a gene: 4. DNA of the CDR3: TGTGCCAGCAGCCCGGACAGGGGGGCTGAAAAACTGTTTTTT. It codes for CASSPDRGAEKLFF.

The gene calls are TRBV6-6 and TRBJ1-3; 8 bases fit TRBD1. The length of the CDR3 is 12 residues. Germline V gene data show CDR1 as MNHNY and CDR2 as SVGAGI (reference sequence). V lost 7 bases and J lost 15; bases outside the gene matches: 11. The CDR3 protein is CASTSGQGGPYF. The DNA of the CDR3 is TGTGCCAGCACCAGCGGACAGGGCGGCCCATATTTT.